This is a list of T cell receptor beta chains from one sample in a study of neurological immune-mediated disorders. TCRdb re-called the 5' RACE reads through MiXCR, storing one row per CDR3 protein. This sample has 87,000 or so distinct CDR3 sequences, with about 3.8% found just once. The sample was PBMCs. The receptors were gathered from a woman younger than 30 with multiple sclerosis. CDR3s include the opening cysteine and the closing phenylalanine or tryptophan. Each record gives: D gene, CDR3 length, J gene, clone size, V gene, CDR3 DNA, CDR3 protein. D genes are given only for firm matches. Rows give clone size only sometimes, using once, few, many, or a class for an expanded clone.

. 14 TRBJ2-1 many TRBV20-1 TGCAGTGCTAGAGATATACTAGGGATTACTGAGCAGTTCTTC CSARDILGITEQFF
TRBD1 14 TRBJ2-7 many TRBV5-6 TGTGCCAGCGGAAGAGGACAGGGAGCCTACGAGCAGTACTTC CASGRGQGAYEQYF
. 13 TRBJ1-2 . TRBV9 TGTGCCAGCAGCCCTAGGGAGACCTATGGCTACACCTTC CASSPRETYGYTF
. 15 TRBJ2-1 many TRBV3-1 TGTGCCAGCAGCCAAGTAGGTCGGGAGCGCAATGAGCAGTTCTTC CASSQVGRERNEQFF
TRBD1 12 TRBJ2-7 many TRBV6-5 TGTGCCAGCAGCACACAGGGGGTCGAGCAGTACTTC CASSTQGVEQYF
TRBD2 18 TRBJ2-2 many TRBV27 TGTGCCAGCAGTTCCATTCCGGGACTAGCGGGAGGTTCGGGGGAGCTGTTTTTT CASSSIPGLAGGSGELFF
. 14 TRBJ2-2 . TRBV7-6 TGTGCCAGCAGCCCGCGGACAGACACCGGGGAGCTGTTTTTT CASSPRTDTGELFF
TRBD1 16 TRBJ2-3 many TRBV7-9 TGTGCCAGCAGCACCCTTAGACAGGGACGCACAGATACGCAGTATTTT CASSTLRQGRTDTQYF
. 14 TRBJ2-7 many TRBV9 TGTGCCAGCAGCTTGGGCCAGCGTCCCCACGAGCAGTACTTC CASSLGQRPHEQYF
TRBD1 16 TRBJ2-7 many TRBV18 TGTGCCAGCTCACCGGACGGGACAGGGGTTAGGAACGAGCAGTACTTC CASSPDGTGVRNEQYF
. 14 TRBJ1-5 many TRBV5-6 TGTGCCAGCAGCTTATGGACAGCCAATCAGCCCCAGCATTTT CASSLWTANQPQHF
TRBD2 15 TRBJ2-5 many TRBV7-2 TGTGCCAGCAGCTCGACCGGGACTAGCGGGCAGACCCAGTACTTC CASSSTGTSGQTQYF
. 18 TRBJ2-2 many TRBV5-1 TGCGCCAGCAAATCCTACCGGGGGGCCTTACCAAACACCGGGGAGCTGTTTTTT CASKSYRGALPNTGELFF
. 14 TRBJ2-7 many TRBV10-2 TGCGCCAGCAGTGAGTCGGGTAGCGAGTACGAGCAGTACTTC CASSESGSEYEQYF
TRBD2 14 TRBJ2-7 many TRBV20-1 TGCAGTGCTAGAGCGTCGGCGGGAGGCTACGAGCAGTACTTC CSARASAGGYEQYF
. 15 TRBJ2-1 many TRBV5-5 TGTGCCAGCAGCTTGGTTCTTAGCTCCTACAATGAGCAGTTCTTC CASSLVLSSYNEQFF
. 17 TRBJ2-3 many TRBV7-8 TGTGCCAGCAGCTTAGCGTGGGGGGGGGGCTTCACAGATACGCAGTATTTT CASSLAWGGGFTDTQYF
. 16 TRBJ2-2 many TRBV6-2/TRBV6-3 TGTGCCAGCAGGATCACGGGGTCTGCGGGCACCGGGGAGCTGTTTTTT CASRITGSAGTGELFF
. 12 TRBJ1-4 . TRBV30 TGTGCCTGGAGCGTTTCAGGTGAAAAACTGTTTTTT CAWSVSGEKLFF